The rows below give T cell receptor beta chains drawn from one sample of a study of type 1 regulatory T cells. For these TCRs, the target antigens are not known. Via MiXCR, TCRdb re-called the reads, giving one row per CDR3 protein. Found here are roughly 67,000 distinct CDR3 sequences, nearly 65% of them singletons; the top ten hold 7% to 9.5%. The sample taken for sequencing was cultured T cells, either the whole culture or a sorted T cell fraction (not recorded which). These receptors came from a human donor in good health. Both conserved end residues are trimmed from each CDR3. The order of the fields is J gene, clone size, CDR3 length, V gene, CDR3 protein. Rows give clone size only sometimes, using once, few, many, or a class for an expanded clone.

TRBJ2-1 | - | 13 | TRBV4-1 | ASSQEAGAHNEQF
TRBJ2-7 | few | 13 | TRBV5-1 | ASSLASGTTYEQY
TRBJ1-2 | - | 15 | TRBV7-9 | ASSRRPGTGVNYGYT
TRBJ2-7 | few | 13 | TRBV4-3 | ASSRQVGASYEQY
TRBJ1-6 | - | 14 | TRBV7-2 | ASSLAATGYNSPLH
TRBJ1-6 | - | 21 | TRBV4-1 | ASSQDPGYKTTGMISYNSPLH
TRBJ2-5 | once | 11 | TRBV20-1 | SARSEGGKTQY
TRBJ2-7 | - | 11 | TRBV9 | ASSTGPSYEQY
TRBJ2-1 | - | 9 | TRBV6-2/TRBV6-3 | ASTFTNEQF
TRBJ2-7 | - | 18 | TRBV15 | ATSRGAGTGSLAGLYEQY
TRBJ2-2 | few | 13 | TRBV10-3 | AISPGQANTGELF
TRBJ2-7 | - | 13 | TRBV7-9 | ASRQYRGPSYEQY
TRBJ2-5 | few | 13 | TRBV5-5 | ASGSGGQHQETQY
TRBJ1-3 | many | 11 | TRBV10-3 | AITQGNGNTIY
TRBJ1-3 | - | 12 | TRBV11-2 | ASSFRLTGNTIY
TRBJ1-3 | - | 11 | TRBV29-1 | SVESDSGNTIY
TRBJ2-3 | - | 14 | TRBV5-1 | ASSSETSGSTDTQY
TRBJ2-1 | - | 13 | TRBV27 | ASSLSLYSYNEQF
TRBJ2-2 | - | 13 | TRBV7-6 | ASRDTGTSTGELF
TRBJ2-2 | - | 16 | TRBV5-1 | ASSLVWTSGTNTGELF
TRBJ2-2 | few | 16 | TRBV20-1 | SARARLAEGSNTGELF
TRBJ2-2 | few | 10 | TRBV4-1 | ASSTGFGELF
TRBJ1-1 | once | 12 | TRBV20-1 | SARDLQGFTEAF
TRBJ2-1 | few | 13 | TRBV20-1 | SAAGSLTGHNEQF
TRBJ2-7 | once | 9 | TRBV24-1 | ATSDHYEQY